The following is a TCR beta chain sequence with its context. This sample is part of a study of blood T cell repertoires in COVID-19. Study-level information: Acute and convalescent COVID-19 samples came from the United States, Italy and Spain. Sources were T cells, B-cell-depleted T cells, or PBMCs; the material itself was cDNA or gDNA.

In the source study's methods: Nucleated cell number was recorded as an estimate derived from reference gene primer amplification. The assay was immunoSEQ multiplex PCR, and TCRdb's table has in-frame clones only and misses some. The DNA gave D and trimming, while V, J and clone size come from that table. The repertoire holds nearly 90,000 clones, with approximately 75% as singletons. This CDR3 comprises 15 residues. The germline V gene has CDR1 LGHNA and CDR2 YSLEER. The junction had 8 bases not matched to a gene; V was cut back by 4 bases and J by 4 bases. This chain joins TRBV4-3 and TRBJ2-3, with TRBD2 identical over 7 bases. The clonotype comes from a woman aged 80 or over with acute or convalescent COVID-19. The sample was peripheral blood. As DNA, the CDR3 is TGCGCCAGCAGCCTCGCGGTAGCGGGTCCAGATACGCAGTATTTT. Amino acid sequence: CASSLAVAGPDTQYF.